This TCR beta chain was obtained from a study of OX40 agonist ivuxolimab in advanced cancers. Whole-study context: The diagnoses of dose-escalation patients were hepatocellular carcinoma, melanoma, renal cell or head and neck cancer.

The count of this clone is one. This CDR3 spans 14 amino acids. Per germline, CDR1 SGHAT and CDR2 FQNNGV. Germline trimming cut 7 bases from V and 8 bases from J; bases unmatched to any gene: 12. Clones were sequenced by immunoSEQ multiplex PCR, and TCRdb holds only the in-frame ones, with some missing. Of about 16,000 clones in the sample, approximately 92% were seen once. Source: CD4+ or CD8+ T cells sorted from blood, taken in a trial of the OX40 agonist ivuxolimab. The rearrangement links TRBV11-2 to TRBJ2-3, with TRBD2 identical over 7 bases. This clonotype originated in an adult with an advanced solid tumor such as melanoma, head and neck, liver or kidney cancer. The CDR3 reads CASTLGEGRGTQYF. CDR3 in DNA: TGTGCCAGCACCCTAGGGGAGGGCCGAGGTACGCAGTATTTT.